The 10 T cell receptor beta chains below were found in one sample sequenced in a study of blood T cells in healthy people across ages. For the second PCR, which ran for about 6 to 11 cycles, a sample-barcoded 5' primer and a J-beta primer mix were used. TCRdb independently ran MiXCR on the 5' RACE reads; one entry per CDR3 protein. The table includes around 580,000 distinct CDR3 sequences, around 50% detected once. Material: blood. The receptor source for this set is a man at least 80 years old in good health.

This clonotype appeared a few times. The CDR3 is CSARGRGHLDEQFF. CDR3 DNA: TGCAGTGCTAGAGGCAGGGGGCATCTCGATGAGCAGTTCTTC. The chain is built from TRBV20-1 and TRBJ2-1, with TRBD1 matching 8 bases. The CDR3 totals 14 residues. The J segment lost 8 bases and the V segment lost 1 base, leaving 7 bases of the junction unmatched. Germline V lookup: CDR1 DFQATT, CDR2 SNEGSKA (reference sequence).

The chain carries TRBV29-1 and TRBJ2-7, with TRBD1 identical over 10 bases. The CDR3 length is 14 residues. J was trimmed by 7 bases and V by 3 bases; bases with no gene match: 9. Germline V gives CDR1 SQVTM, CDR2 ANQGSEA. CDR3 coding DNA: TGCAGCGTTGACAGGACAGGGGGTATCGATGAGCAGTACTTC. Its translation: CSVDRTGGIDEQYF.

This clonotype showed up many times. V usage is TRBV6-6 and J usage is TRBJ2-5; 9 bases agree with TRBD2. J was trimmed by 2 bases and V by 6 bases; bases with no gene match: 7. The germline V gene has CDR1 MNHNY and CDR2 SVGAGI (reference sequence). This CDR3 has 15 residues. The CDR3 bases are TGTGCCAGCAGCCGCCCGACTAGCGGTCAAGAGACCCAGTACTTC. Amino acid sequence: CASSRPTSGQETQYF.

Only a few counts were recorded for this clonotype. J is TRBJ2-7 and V is TRBV6-2 or TRBV6-3; 8 nucleotides agree with TRBD1. Germline V gene sequence: CDR1 MNHEY, CDR2 SVGEGT. After removal of 2 bases from V and 2 bases from J, the junction contained 14 bases not matched to a gene. The CDR3 totals 18 residues. CDR3 residues: CASSYPAQGAIGTYEQYF. CDR3 nucleotide sequence: TGTGCCAGCAGTTACCCCGCCCAGGGGGCAATCGGGACCTACGAGCAGTACTTC.

This clonotype was counted many times. This sequence joins TRBV4-3 and TRBJ2-7; maybe TRBD1 (6 bases). Trimming shortened V by 0 bases and J by 2 bases, and 8 bases separated the two germline ends. The CDR3 runs 14 residues. Germline loops: CDR1 LGHNA, CDR2 YSLEER. In DNA, the CDR3 is TGCGCCAGCAGCCAAGAAAAGGGGGCCTACGAGCAGTACTTC. Its protein is CASSQEKGAYEQYF.

This clonotype was counted a few times. The chain links TRBV7-9 to TRBJ2-7; 7 positions match TRBD2. Per germline, CDR1 SEHNR and CDR2 FQNEAQ (reference sequence). The CDR3 is 15 amino acids. The V segment lost 1 base and the J segment 7 bases; nucleotides outside the gene matches: 10. CDR3 DNA: TGTGCCAGCAGCTTAGGTCCCACCGGACTAGGGGAGCAGTACTTC. This codes for CASSLGPTGLGEQYF.

Only a few counts were recorded for this clonotype. The rearrangement uses TRBV6-5 and TRBJ2-4; D is tentatively TRBD1 or TRBD2 (5 bases each). V lost 6 bases and J 1 base, leaving 7 bases between the germline ends. Germline-derived CDR1 and CDR2 are MNHEY and SVGAGI. The CDR3 loop spans 13 amino acids. The CDR3 sequence: CASRGTAKNIQYF. The CDR3 nucleotides are TGTGCCAGCAGGGGGACGGCCAAAAACATTCAGTACTTC.

This clonotype was recorded a few times. V usage is TRBV7-9 and J usage is TRBJ2-3; D remains unclear. The CDR3 covers 13 residues. V lost 1 base and J lost 5, with 7 bases in between. The germline V gene encodes CDR1 SEHNR and CDR2 FQNEAQ (reference sequence). The CDR3 sequence is CASSLEGLDTQYF. The CDR3 DNA sequence: TGTGCCAGCAGCTTAGAAGGTCTAGATACGCAGTATTTT.

The genes are TRBV5-1 and TRBJ2-3; 8 positions match TRBD1. CDR1 and CDR2 from the germline V gene are SGHRS and YFSETQ. The trim removed 0 bases at V and 2 bases at J, leaving 5 bases unmatched. This CDR3 region has 16 residues. In DNA form, the CDR3 reads TGCGCCAGCAGCTTGGGGACAGGGCAACACACAGATACGCAGTATTTT. Translated: CASSLGTGQHTDTQYF.

The gene calls are TRBV11-2 and TRBJ2-3; the D is unclear. This CDR3 comprises 15 residues. With 3 bases removed from V and 4 bases from J, the gap between germline ends came to 14 bases. Germline-derived CDR1 and CDR2 are SGHAT and FQNNGV. CDR3 in amino acids: CASSFSAVVADTQYF. The CDR3 nucleotides are TGTGCCAGCAGCTTTTCCGCCGTAGTGGCAGATACGCAGTATTTT.